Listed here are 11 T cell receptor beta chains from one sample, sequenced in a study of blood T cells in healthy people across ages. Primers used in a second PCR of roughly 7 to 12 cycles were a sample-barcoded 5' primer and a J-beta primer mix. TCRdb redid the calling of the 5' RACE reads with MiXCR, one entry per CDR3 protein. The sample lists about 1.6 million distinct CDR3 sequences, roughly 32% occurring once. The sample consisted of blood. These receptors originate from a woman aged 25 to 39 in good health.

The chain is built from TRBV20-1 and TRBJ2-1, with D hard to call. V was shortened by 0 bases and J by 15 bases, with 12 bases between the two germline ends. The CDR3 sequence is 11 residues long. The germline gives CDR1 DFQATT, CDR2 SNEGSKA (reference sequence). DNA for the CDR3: TGCAGTGCTAGAGATAGAAAGGCGCGGTTCTTC. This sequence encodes CSARDRKARFF.

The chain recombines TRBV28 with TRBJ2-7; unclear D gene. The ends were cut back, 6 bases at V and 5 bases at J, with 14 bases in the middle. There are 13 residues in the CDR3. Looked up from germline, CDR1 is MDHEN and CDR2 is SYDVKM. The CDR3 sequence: CASREPGGNEQYF. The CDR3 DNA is TGTGCCAGCAGGGAACCCGGTGGAAACGAGCAGTACTTC. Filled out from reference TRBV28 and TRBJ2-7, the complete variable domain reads DVKVTQSSRYLVKRTGEKVFLECVQDMDHENMFWYRQDPGLGLRLIYFSYDVKMKEKGDIPEGYSVSREKKERFSLILESASTNQTSMYLCASREPGGNEQYFGPGTRLTVT.

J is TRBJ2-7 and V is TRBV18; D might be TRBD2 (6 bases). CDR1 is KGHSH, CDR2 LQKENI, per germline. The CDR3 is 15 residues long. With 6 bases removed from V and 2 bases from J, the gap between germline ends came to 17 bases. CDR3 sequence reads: CASSPIGGDAYEQYF. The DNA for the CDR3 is TGTGCCAGCTCTCCGATAGGAGGGGATGCCTACGAGCAGTACTTC.

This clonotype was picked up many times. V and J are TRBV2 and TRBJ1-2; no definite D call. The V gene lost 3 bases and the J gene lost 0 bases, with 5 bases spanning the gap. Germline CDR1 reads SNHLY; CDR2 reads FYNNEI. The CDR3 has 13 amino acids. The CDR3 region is CASSDAANYGYTF. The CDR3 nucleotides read TGTGCCAGCAGTGACGCAGCTAACTATGGCTACACCTTC. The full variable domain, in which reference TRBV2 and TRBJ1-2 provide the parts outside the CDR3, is EPEVTQTPSHQVTQMGQEVILRCVPISNHLYFYWYRQILGQKVEFLVSFYNNEISEKSEIFDDQFSVERPDGSNFTLKIRSTKLEDSAMYFCASSDAANYGYTFGSGTRLTVV.

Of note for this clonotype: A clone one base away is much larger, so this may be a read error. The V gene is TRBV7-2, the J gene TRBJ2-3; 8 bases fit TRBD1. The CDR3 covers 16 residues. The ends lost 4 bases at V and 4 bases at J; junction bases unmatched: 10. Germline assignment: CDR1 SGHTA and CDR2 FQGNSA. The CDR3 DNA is TGTGCCAGCAGCTCAGGGGACAGGATCGACGCAGATACGCAGTATTTT. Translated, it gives CASSSGDRIDADTQYF.

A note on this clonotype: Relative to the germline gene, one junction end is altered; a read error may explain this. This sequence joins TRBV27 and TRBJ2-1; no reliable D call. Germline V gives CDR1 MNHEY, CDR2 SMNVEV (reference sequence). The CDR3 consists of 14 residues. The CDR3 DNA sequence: TGCTCCGTCGTCAGTCCTGTCCCTCACAATGAGCAGTTCTTC. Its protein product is CSVVSPVPHNEQFF.

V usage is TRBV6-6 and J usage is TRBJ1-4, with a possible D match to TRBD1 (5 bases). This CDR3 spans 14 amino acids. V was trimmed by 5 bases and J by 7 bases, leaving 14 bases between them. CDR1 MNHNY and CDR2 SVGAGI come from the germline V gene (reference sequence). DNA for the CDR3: TGTGCCAGCAGTCCCCGGGGGGACGGTGAAAAACTGTTTTTT. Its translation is CASSPRGDGEKLFF.

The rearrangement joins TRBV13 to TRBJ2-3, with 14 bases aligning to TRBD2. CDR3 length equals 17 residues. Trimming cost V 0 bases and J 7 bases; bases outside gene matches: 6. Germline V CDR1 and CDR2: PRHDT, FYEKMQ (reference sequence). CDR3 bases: TGTGCCAGCAGCTTAGGAGGGACTAGCGGGAGATCGAATACGCAGTATTTT. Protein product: CASSLGGTSGRSNTQYF.

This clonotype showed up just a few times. CDR3 amino acids: CASSLASGVNNEQFF. As DNA, the CDR3 is TGCGCCAGCAGCTTGGCGTCAGGGGTGAACAATGAGCAGTTCTTC. The V call is TRBV5-1, the J call TRBJ2-1, with D perhaps TRBD1 (6 bases). The V gene lost 0 bases and the J gene lost 5 bases, with 12 bases spanning the gap. The CDR3 has 15 residues. From germline, CDR1 is SGHRS and CDR2 YFSETQ.

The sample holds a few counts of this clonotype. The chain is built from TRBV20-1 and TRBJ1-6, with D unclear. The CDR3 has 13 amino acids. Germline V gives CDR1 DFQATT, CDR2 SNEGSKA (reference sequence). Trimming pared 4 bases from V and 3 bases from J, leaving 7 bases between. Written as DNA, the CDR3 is TGCAGTGCTATCACAGACTATAATTCACCCCTCCACTTT. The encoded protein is CSAITDYNSPLHF.

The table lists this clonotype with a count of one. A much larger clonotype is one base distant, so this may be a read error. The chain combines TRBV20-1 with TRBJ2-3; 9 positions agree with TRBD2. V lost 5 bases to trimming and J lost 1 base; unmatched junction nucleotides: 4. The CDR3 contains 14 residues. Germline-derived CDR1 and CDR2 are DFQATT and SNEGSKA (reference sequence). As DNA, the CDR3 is TGCAGTGCTCCCCGGACTAGCGGCACAGATACGCAGTATTTT. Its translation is CSAPRTSGTDTQYF.